A single sample gave rise to the 25 T cell receptor beta chains below, sequenced in a study of CD8+ T cells in alopecia areata. cDNA serving as the sequencing template came from extracted, reverse transcribed RNA. The repertoire was sequenced with immunoSEQ multiplex PCR; TCRdb's copy has only in-frame clones and lacks some. This sample carries about 180,000 clones, roughly 53% of them seen once, and the ten largest clones take roughly 10%. Treatment noted: oral pan-JAK inhibitor, 5-10 mg twice daily. The material was CD8+ T cells sorted from blood, obtained at week 24, from a patient treated with tofacitinib. All receptors come from a human donor with alopecia areata.

For this clone: This same CDR3 is encoded by further DNA sequences in the sample. CDR3: CASSPRTGSSYEQYF. CDR3 coding DNA: TGTGCCAGCAGCCCCCGGACAGGGAGCTCCTACGAGCAGTACTTC. This chain links TRBV9 with TRBJ2-7, with 8 bases identical to TRBD1. Germline loops: CDR1 SGDLS, CDR2 YYNGEE. The junction had 6 bases not matched to a gene; V was cut back by 4 bases and J by 0 bases. The CDR3 is 15 amino acids.

Here the CDR3 DNA reads TGTGCCACCAGAGACCCCGGGGCCAGGGGTGAAAAACTGTTTTTT. Its protein product is CATRDPGARGEKLFF. The chain employs TRBV15 and TRBJ1-4; perhaps TRBD1 as D (6 bases). Germline CDR1 LNHNV, CDR2 YYDKDF (reference sequence). V was shortened by 6 bases and J by 7 bases, with 18 bases between the two germline ends. The CDR3 is 15 amino acids.

This clone was seen more than once but under ten times. V usage is TRBV7-9 and J usage is TRBJ2-3; 15 bases fit TRBD2. Germline V CDR1 and CDR2: SEHNR, FQNEAQ (reference sequence). The CDR3 spans 17 residues. Unmatched junction bases numbered 9, after V lost 5 bases and J lost 6 bases. The CDR3 DNA sequence: TGTGCCAGCAGCCCCGGGACTAGCGGGGGGACCTCGGATACGCAGTATTTT. Encoded protein: CASSPGTSGGTSDTQYF.

This clone was recorded a few times. The V call is TRBV25-1, the J call TRBJ2-1; TRBD1 matches 8 bases. V dropped 2 bases and J dropped 9; count of bases not matched to a gene: 9. The CDR3 runs to 15 residues. Germline V gives CDR1 MGHDK, CDR2 SYGVNS. CDR3: CASSESLGQGGEQFF. The CDR3 DNA is TGTGCCAGCAGTGAAAGTCTAGGACAGGGTGGTGAGCAGTTCTTC.

V and J are TRBV6-4 and TRBJ1-1; D call uncertain. The CDR3 has 14 amino acids. Germline loops: CDR1 MRHNA, CDR2 SNTAGT. V was pared by 0 bases and J by 0 bases, with 5 bases between. In DNA, the CDR3 is TGTGCCAGCAGTGACTCTGGGGTGAACACTGAAGCTTTCTTT. This gives the protein CASSDSGVNTEAFF.

This clone has just a few counts. This sample includes further DNA sequences coding for the same CDR3. The genes are TRBV9 and TRBJ2-3, with unresolved D. The germline V gene has CDR1 SGDLS and CDR2 YYNGEE. The CDR3 length is 13 residues. Trimming left V 0 bases short and J 1 base short, with 3 bases between. CDR3 residues: CASSVGGTDTQYF. For the CDR3, the DNA is TGTGCCAGCAGCGTAGGGGGCACAGATACGCAGTATTTT.

V usage is TRBV19 and J usage is TRBJ1-5, with 10 bases matching TRBD1. V dropped 0 bases and J dropped 6; count of bases not matched to a gene: 2. CDR3 length: 15 amino acids. Germline CDR1 reads LNHDA; CDR2 reads SQIVND (reference sequence). The CDR3 DNA reads as TGTGCCAGTAGTATAGAACGACAGGGGGCTCAGCCCCAGCATTTT. The encoded protein is CASSIERQGAQPQHF.

This clone was detected only a few times. CDR3 DNA sequence: TGCAGCGTTGAGGGGTCCTCCTACGAGCAGTACTTC. This codes for CSVEGSSYEQYF. The chain joins TRBV29-1 to TRBJ2-7; D call uncertain. CDR1 is SQVTM, CDR2 ANQGSEA, per germline. The CDR3 consists of 12 residues. Trimming pared 3 bases from V and 0 bases from J, leaving 6 bases between.

The chain uses TRBV30 and TRBJ1-6, with D unresolved. The V gene lost 0 bases and the J gene lost 0 bases, with 6 bases spanning the gap. CDR3 size: 15 residues. Germline V gene data show CDR1 as GTSNPN and CDR2 as SVGIG (reference sequence). For the CDR3, the DNA is TGTGCCTGGAGTGTGGCGAGCTCCTATAATTCACCCCTCCACTTT. It specifies CAWSVASSYNSPLHF.

This clone was seen only once. The CDR3, as DNA: TGTGCCAGCAGCTTGGCCCCTAGAACCAACGAGCAGTACTTC. This codes for CASSLAPRTNEQYF. This chain uses TRBV5-6 with TRBJ2-7; D gene unclear. This CDR3 is built from 14 residues. Trimming removed 0 bases from V and 5 bases from J, with 12 bases in between. From germline, CDR1 is SGHDT and CDR2 YYEEEE. The variable domain in full, with the rest retrieved from reference TRBV5-6 and TRBJ2-7, is DAGVTQSPTHLIKTRGQQVTLRCSPKSGHDTVSWYQQALGQGPQFIFQYYEEEERQRGNFPDRFSGHQFPNYSSELNVNALLLGDSALYLCASSLAPRTNEQYFGPGTRLTVT.

This chain joins TRBV7-7 and TRBJ2-5; possible D gene TRBD1, 6 bases. Trimming removed 5 bases from V and 4 bases from J, with 14 bases in between. Germline V gives CDR1 SSHAT, CDR2 FNYEAQ (reference sequence). The CDR3 is 14 amino acids. DNA for the CDR3: TGTGCCAGCAGCCCCCGGACAGAAAGAGAGACCCAGTACTTC. Residues: CASSPRTERETQYF.

V gene TRBV7-6 combines with J gene TRBJ1-6; no clear D gene. The V and J ends lost 0 bases and 9 bases respectively, with 6 bases between them. The CDR3 covers 13 residues. Germline V gene sequence: CDR1 SGHVS, CDR2 FNYEAQ. As DNA, the CDR3 is TGTGCCAGCAGCTTAGCGGCGGGTTCACCCCTCCACTTT. Protein sequence: CASSLAAGSPLHF.

This chain joins TRBV29-1 and TRBJ2-7; D is unresolved. Germline CDR1 SQVTM, CDR2 ANQGSEA. Trimming pared 1 base from V and 0 bases from J, leaving 4 bases between. The length of the CDR3 is 12 residues. This CDR3 reads CSVEVPSYEQYF. CDR3 DNA: TGCAGCGTTGAAGTCCCCTCCTACGAGCAGTACTTC.

This chain uses TRBV27 with TRBJ1-6; 7 bases fit TRBD1. This CDR3 comprises 16 residues. Trimming removed 5 bases from V and 8 bases from J; junction bases left unmatched: 12. Germline assignment: CDR1 MNHEY and CDR2 SMNVEV (reference sequence). The CDR3 nucleotides read TGTGCCAGCAGTCTCGGGAGACAGGGCAGGGATTCACCCCTCCACTTT. Translated, it gives CASSLGRQGRDSPLHF.

The genes are TRBV7-2 and TRBJ1-1; D may be TRBD1 (6 bases). Germline V lookup: CDR1 SGHTA, CDR2 FQGNSA. The germline V and J ends were trimmed by 3 bases and 10 bases, with 12 bases remaining between them. CDR3 size: 12 residues. This CDR3 reads CASSFGQIVAFF. The DNA for the CDR3 is TGTGCCAGCAGCTTTGGACAGATAGTAGCTTTCTTT.

The V gene is TRBV2, the J gene TRBJ2-2, with TRBD1 identical over 9 bases. Germline V lookup: CDR1 SNHLY, CDR2 FYNNEI. The CDR3 has 13 amino acids. V was pared by 10 bases and J by 4 bases, with 4 bases of the junction left unmatched. CDR3 nucleotides: TGTGCCACCCGGACAGGGGCCACCGGGGAGCTGTTTTTT. This encodes CATRTGATGELFF.

This clone was detected a few times. The gene calls are TRBV11-2 and TRBJ1-6, with a weak D call TRBD1 (5 bases). V was shortened by 3 bases and J by 5 bases, with 8 bases between the two germline ends. This CDR3 comprises 14 residues. CDR1 SGHAT and CDR2 FQNNGV come from the germline V gene. Here the CDR3 DNA reads TGTGCCAGCAGCTTTCTAGGGGATAATTCACCCCTCCACTTT. This gives the protein CASSFLGDNSPLHF.

J is TRBJ2-5 and V is TRBV4-2; 11 bases map to TRBD2. Trimming cost V 0 bases and J 4 bases; bases outside gene matches: 7. The germline V gene encodes CDR1 LGHNA and CDR2 YNFKEQ. This CDR3 is built from 17 residues. Here the CDR3 reads CASSQELLAGEGETQYF. CDR3 in DNA: TGTGCCAGCAGCCAAGAACTACTAGCGGGGGAGGGAGAGACCCAGTACTTC.

The chain recombines TRBV6-5 with TRBJ2-3; possible D gene TRBD1, 5 bases. Trimming shortened V by 2 bases and J by 4 bases, and 13 bases separated the two germline ends. Germline loops: CDR1 MNHEY, CDR2 SVGAGI. The CDR3 totals 15 residues. The CDR3 DNA reads as TGTGCCAGCAGTTACGGGCAGGGATCTGCAGATACGCAGTATTTT. Translated, it gives CASSYGQGSADTQYF.

J is TRBJ2-7 and V is TRBV19, with 8 nucleotides matching TRBD1. The CDR3 has 15 amino acids. Germline values: CDR1 LNHDA, CDR2 SQIVND (reference sequence). J gave up 5 bases and V 1 base, and 7 bases lay outside the gene matches. This CDR3 is CASSIGTGLNHEQYF. The CDR3 nucleotides are TGTGCCAGTAGTATAGGGACAGGGTTAAACCACGAGCAGTACTTC.

This clone was detected a few times. CDR3 nucleotide sequence: TGCGCCAGCAGCCAGGCGGCAGGGCGCGACTACGAGCAGTACTTC. Its translation: CASSQAAGRDYEQYF. J is TRBJ2-7 and V is TRBV4-3; D is perhaps TRBD1 (5 bases). CDR3 length: 15 residues. CDR1 is LGHNA, CDR2 YSLEER, per germline. Deletions cut 3 bases from V and 3 bases from J, with 15 bases between.

The chain is built from TRBV23-1 and TRBJ1-1; D unclear. TRBV23-1 is labeled an ORF, and its function is uncertain. The CDR3 runs 17 residues. V was shortened by 7 bases and J by 3 bases, with 24 bases between the two germline ends. In DNA form, the CDR3 reads TGCGCCAGCATCGCAGCTAGAGTGATTATTCTCGACACTGAAGCTTTCTTT. Amino acids: CASIAARVIILDTEAFF.

Only a few counts were recorded for this clone. The chain employs TRBV19 and TRBJ1-3; D unclear. This CDR3 is built from 13 residues. The V end lost 8 bases, the J end lost 2 bases, and 10 bases lay between the germline ends. Germline V lookup: CDR1 LNHDA, CDR2 SQIVND (reference sequence). CDR3 loop: CASPSPAGNTIYF. The CDR3 DNA is TGTGCCAGTCCATCTCCCGCTGGAAACACCATATATTTT.

This clone has just one count. V is TRBV7-8 and J is TRBJ1-1, with D perhaps matching TRBD1 (5 bases). CDR1 SGHVS and CDR2 FQNEAQ come from the germline V gene. This CDR3 is built from 14 residues. V dropped 6 bases and J dropped 6 bases, with 17 bases sitting between them. CDR3 DNA: TGTGCCAGCAGACTGGGAGGGGAGGGGCCTGAAGCTTTCTTT. Encoded protein: CASRLGGEGPEAFF.

The chain combines TRBV13 with TRBJ1-2; 10 bases fit TRBD1. The CDR3 has 13 amino acids. After removal of 5 bases from V and 6 bases from J, the junction contained 3 bases not matched to a gene. Germline V gene data show CDR1 as PRHDT and CDR2 as FYEKMQ (reference sequence). The CDR3 region is CASSLGTGDGYTF. For the CDR3, the DNA is TGTGCCAGCAGCCTCGGGACAGGGGATGGCTACACCTTC.